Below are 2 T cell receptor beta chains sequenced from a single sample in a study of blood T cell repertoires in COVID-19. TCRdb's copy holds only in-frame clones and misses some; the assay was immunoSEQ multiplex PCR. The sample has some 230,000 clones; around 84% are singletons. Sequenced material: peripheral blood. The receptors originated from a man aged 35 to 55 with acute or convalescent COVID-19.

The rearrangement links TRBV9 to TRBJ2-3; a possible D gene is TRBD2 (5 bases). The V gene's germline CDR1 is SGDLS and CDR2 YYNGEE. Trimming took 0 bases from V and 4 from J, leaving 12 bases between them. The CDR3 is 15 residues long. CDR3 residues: CASSVGIAGADTQYF. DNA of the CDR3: TGTGCCAGCAGCGTAGGGATAGCCGGGGCAGATACGCAGTATTTT.

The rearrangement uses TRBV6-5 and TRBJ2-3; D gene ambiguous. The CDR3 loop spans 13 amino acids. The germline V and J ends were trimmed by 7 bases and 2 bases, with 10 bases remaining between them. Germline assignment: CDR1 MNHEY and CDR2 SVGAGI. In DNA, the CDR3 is TGTGCCAGCAACACGCAGGTCACAGATACGCAGTATTTT. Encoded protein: CASNTQVTDTQYF.